This T cell receptor beta chain is from a study of blood T cells in healthy people across ages. For the study at large: Capture via template switching afforded approximately one barcoded beta molecule per two T cells. Overall study findings and caveats: Possibly, changes in expanded clonotypes were confounded because donor CMV status was unknown.

Trimming pared 5 bases from V and 7 bases from J, leaving 15 bases between. The CDR3 sequence is 15 residues long. A second PCR, run for 7 to 11 cycles, used a sample-barcoded 5' primer plus a J-beta primer mix. Tagging of each cDNA molecule was performed by a template-switch adaptor with 12 random nucleotides. In TCRdb, the 5' RACE reads were re-called with MiXCR into one record per CDR3 protein. The table lists about 1.5 million distinct CDR3 sequences, under 55% of them singletons. In regard to this clonotype: The antigen remains unidentified.

The J gene is TRBJ1-6, the V gene TRBV12-3 or TRBV12-4; TRBD1 might be the D (6 bases). The sequence was collected from a woman aged 18-29 years in good health. Source material: blood. The CDR3 region is CASSRGGAANSPLHF. The CDR3, as DNA: TGTGCCAGCAGTCGTGGGGGCGCTGCGAATTCACCCCTCCACTTT.